The 26 T cell receptor beta chains reported below all come from one sample, sequenced in a study of blood T cell repertoires in COVID-19. Some clones are missing from TCRdb's copy, which holds only in-frame ones; the method was immunoSEQ multiplex PCR. Among around 100,000 clones, 84% were seen once, and the ten largest hold approximately 25%. The sample comprised peripheral blood. These receptors were collected from a human donor in a cohort sampled during active COVID-19.

The chain couples TRBV3-1 (or the pseudogene TRBV3-2) to TRBJ1-3, with TRBD1 matching over 8 bases. CDR3 length: 15 residues. Germline CDR1 is LGHDT and CDR2 is YNNKEL (reference sequence). Trimming took 7 bases from V and 5 from J; bases not matched to a gene: 10. CDR3 nucleotides: TGTGCCAGCACCGCCGGGGACAGGTGGAGAAACACCATATATTTT. Translated, it gives CASTAGDRWRNTIYF.

The V and J genes are TRBV3-1 (or the pseudogene TRBV3-2) and TRBJ1-5, with D uncertain. Trimming removed 5 bases from V and 4 bases from J, with 9 bases in between. The CDR3 contains 13 residues. Per the germline V gene, CDR1 is LGHDT and CDR2 is YNNKEL (reference sequence). Written as DNA, the CDR3 is TGTGCCAGCAGCTGGCAGCGTAATCAGCCCCAGCATTTT. Its translation: CASSWQRNQPQHF.

The chain employs TRBV10-3 and TRBJ2-1; TRBD2 might be the D (6 bases). CDR3 length: 17 residues. V gave up 3 bases and J gave up 9 bases, with 24 bases separating them. Germline loops: CDR1 ENHRY, CDR2 SYGVKD. CDR3 DNA: TGTGCCATCAGTGATACGCGGGCTAGCGACCAGCTAAGTGAGCAGTTCTTC. Translated: CAISDTRASDQLSEQFF.

The chain links TRBV12-5 to TRBJ2-1, with TRBD1 matching over 12 bases. CDR1 and CDR2 (germline): LGHNT, FRNRAP. The CDR3 sequence is 16 residues long. V was clipped by 1 base and J by 7 bases; unmatched bases: 5. CDR3 nucleotides: TGTGCTAGTGGTTTGGACCTGGGACAGGGGGCGAATGAGCAGTTCTTC. This codes for CASGLDLGQGANEQFF.

The rearrangement joins TRBV29-1 to TRBJ2-3, with D perhaps being TRBD1 or TRBD2 (5 bases each). In germline, CDR1 is SQVTM, CDR2 ANQGSEA. Trimming removed 7 bases from V and 1 base from J, with 15 bases in between. The length of the CDR3 is 14 residues. DNA of the CDR3: TGCAGCGCTAGCTTGGGCAGGGGCACAGATACGCAGTATTTT. It encodes CSASLGRGTDTQYF.

V is TRBV2 and J is TRBJ2-5; D might be TRBD1 (6 bases). Trimming shortened V by 6 bases and J by 2 bases, and 16 bases separated the two germline ends. The CDR3 totals 15 residues. CDR1 is SNHLY, CDR2 FYNNEI, per germline. The CDR3 nucleotides are TGTGCCAGCAGAGCCCAGGGGTTGATGCAAGAGACCCAGTACTTC. Translating it yields CASRAQGLMQETQYF.

The chain links TRBV18 to TRBJ2-7; TRBD1 aligns across 10 bases. The J segment lost 5 bases and the V segment lost 1 base, leaving 8 bases of the junction unmatched. The CDR3 consists of 16 residues. Per the germline V gene, CDR1 is KGHSH and CDR2 is LQKENI. As DNA, the CDR3 is TGTGCCAGCTCACCACTTTCGGGACAGGGGAGACACGAGCAGTACTTC. Its translation is CASSPLSGQGRHEQYF. The complete variable domain, with remaining parts taken from reference TRBV18 and TRBJ2-7, reads NAGVMQNPRHLVRRRGQEARLRCSPMKGHSHVYWYRQLPEEGLKFMVYLQKENIIDESGMPKERFSAEFPKEGPSILRIQQVVRGDSAAYFCASSPLSGQGRHEQYFGPGTRLTVT.

This clone was seen once. V usage is TRBV3-1 (or the pseudogene TRBV3-2) and J usage is TRBJ2-3, with a possible D match to TRBD1 (5 bases). The CDR3 runs 15 residues. Germline CDR1 is LGHDT and CDR2 is YNNKEL (reference sequence). Between the trimmed V and J ends, which lost 4 bases and 0 bases, there was a span of 11 bases. The CDR3 is CASSRQGSSTDTQYF. CDR3 coding DNA: TGTGCCAGCAGCCGTCAGGGTTCTAGCACAGATACGCAGTATTTT.

J is TRBJ2-3 and V is TRBV2; 7 bases line up with TRBD1. The trim removed 6 bases at V and 7 bases at J, leaving 4 bases unmatched. This CDR3 comprises 12 residues. Germline-derived CDR1 and CDR2 are SNHLY and FYNNEI. The CDR3 spells CASRADRYTQYF. The CDR3 coding sequence is TGTGCCAGCAGGGCGGACAGGTATACGCAGTATTTT.

The count of this clone is one. In the same sample, other DNA sequences code for this CDR3. The rearrangement links TRBV5-1 to TRBJ2-3; perhaps TRBD1 as D (6 bases). Germline assignment: CDR1 SGHRS and CDR2 YFSETQ. The CDR3 is 14 residues long. Trimming cost V 4 bases and J 2 bases, with 11 bases left between them. The CDR3, as DNA: TGCGCCAGCAGCCTTGGACAGTCCACAGATACGCAGTATTTT. Translation gives CASSLGQSTDTQYF. Complete variable domain (other parts from reference TRBV5-1 and TRBJ2-3): KAGVTQTPRYLIKTRGQQVTLSCSPISGHRSVSWYQQTPGQGLQFLFEYFSETQRNKGNFPGRFSGRQFSNSRSEMNVSTLELGDSALYLCASSLGQSTDTQYFGPGTRLTVL.

This rearrangement joins TRBV19 to TRBJ2-5; tentatively, D is TRBD1 (5 bases). Per germline, CDR1 LNHDA and CDR2 SQIVND (reference sequence). The CDR3 length is 14 residues. V lost 6 bases to trimming and J lost 5 bases, with 16 bases between them. CDR3 loop: CASSPDSVRETQYF. As DNA, the CDR3 is TGTGCCAGTAGCCCCGACAGCGTCCGGGAGACCCAGTACTTC.

The rearrangement joins TRBV24-1 to TRBJ2-3, with a possible D match to TRBD2 (6 bases). Germline loops: CDR1 KGHDR, CDR2 SFDVKD. Trimming pared 2 bases from V and 1 base from J, leaving 15 bases between. The CDR3 has 17 amino acids. The CDR3 region is CATSDSLTRAGTDTQYF. The CDR3 DNA sequence: TGTGCCACCAGTGATTCCTTGACTAGAGCCGGCACAGATACGCAGTATTTT.

V gene TRBV5-1 combines with J gene TRBJ1-5; D uncertain. V dropped 4 bases and J dropped 5 bases, with 10 bases sitting between them. Looked up from germline, CDR1 is SGHRS and CDR2 is YFSETQ. This CDR3 spans 13 amino acids. The CDR3 protein is CASSPLSDQPQHF. The CDR3 nucleotides read TGCGCCAGCAGCCCCCTTTCCGATCAGCCCCAGCATTTT.

Turning to this clone: Other nucleotide sequences in the sample specify the same CDR3. The J gene is TRBJ2-3, the V gene TRBV18, with a possible D match to TRBD2 (5 bases). The ends were cut back, 3 bases at V and 2 bases at J, with 6 bases in the middle. Germline CDR1 reads KGHSH; CDR2 reads LQKENI. This CDR3 has 13 residues. CDR3 nucleotide sequence: TGTGCCAGCTCACCTCGGGACACAGATACGCAGTATTTT. Protein sequence: CASSPRDTDTQYF.

This clone came up a few times. The chain links TRBV10-2 to TRBJ2-2; D is ambiguous. Trimming removed 6 bases from V and 5 bases from J, with 10 bases in between. Germline assignment: CDR1 WSHSY and CDR2 SAAADI. The CDR3 runs to 13 residues. The CDR3 DNA follows: TGCGCCAGCAGGCTCTTAGATACCGGGGAGCTGTTTTTT. Its translation is CASRLLDTGELFF.

The chain joins TRBV25-1 to TRBJ2-7; the D gene is possibly TRBD1 (6 bases). The V gene lost 4 bases and the J gene lost 2 bases, with 9 bases spanning the gap. This CDR3 is built from 13 residues. Germline lookup yields CDR1 MGHDK and CDR2 SYGVNS. The CDR3 loop reads CASSGRGTYEQYF. DNA of the CDR3: TGTGCCAGCAGTGGCAGGGGAACCTACGAGCAGTACTTC.

The table lists this clone with a few counts. J is TRBJ2-2 and V is TRBV19, with 11 bases that match TRBD1. CDR1 and CDR2 (germline): LNHDA, SQIVND (reference sequence). The CDR3 is 16 residues long. V dropped 5 bases and J dropped 6; count of bases not matched to a gene: 8. CDR3 in amino acids: CASSARLGQGAGELFF. CDR3 DNA: TGTGCCAGTAGTGCTCGACTGGGACAGGGGGCCGGGGAGCTGTTTTTT.

This clone was detected only once. This chain uses TRBV11-2 with TRBJ2-2, with D perhaps TRBD1 (6 bases). CDR1 and CDR2 from the germline V gene are SGHAT and FQNNGV. V lost 4 bases and J lost 8, with 20 bases in between. The CDR3 runs 16 residues. The CDR3 protein is CASSWDTSLESGELFF. CDR3 DNA sequence: TGTGCCAGCAGCTGGGACACGTCACTCGAGTCGGGGGAGCTGTTTTTT.

This chain links TRBV18 with TRBJ1-1; D is possibly TRBD1 (5 bases). This CDR3 spans 15 amino acids. Germline lookup yields CDR1 KGHSH and CDR2 LQKENI. Trimming took off 0 bases at V and 3 bases at J, with 11 bases between the two ends. CDR3 nucleotide sequence: TGTGCCAGCTCACCACCGCCAGGAGGGGACACTGAAGCTTTCTTT. Translating it yields CASSPPPGGDTEAFF.

This chain uses TRBV19 with TRBJ1-5; 8 nucleotides agree with TRBD1. V was pared by 6 bases and J by 3 bases, with 7 bases of the junction left unmatched. This CDR3 is 15 amino acids long. Per germline, CDR1 LNHDA and CDR2 SQIVND (reference sequence). The CDR3 DNA sequence: TGTGCCAGTAGCCAACAGGGGGTGGCCAATCAGCCCCAGCATTTT. This sequence encodes CASSQQGVANQPQHF.

The chain is built from TRBV11-2 and TRBJ2-7; TRBD2 aligns across 9 bases. The CDR3 contains 15 residues. The V gene's germline CDR1 is SGHAT and CDR2 FQNNGV. V lost 5 bases and J lost 1; bases outside the gene matches: 6. In nucleotides, the CDR3 is TGTGCCAGCAGCCAAGATCTAGCGGGGTCCTACGAGCAGTACTTC. As protein: CASSQDLAGSYEQYF.

CDR3 DNA: TGCGCCAGCAGCTCGGACAGGGCAGGAAAGAAGGATGGCTACACCTTC. Residues: CASSSDRAGKKDGYTF. The chain links TRBV5-1 to TRBJ1-2; 8 bases map to TRBD1. J gave up 6 bases and V 3 bases, and 13 bases lay outside the gene matches. The germline gives CDR1 SGHRS, CDR2 YFSETQ. The CDR3 runs 16 residues.

This sequence joins TRBV28 and TRBJ2-7; 11 nucleotides line up with TRBD2. Germline loops: CDR1 MDHEN, CDR2 SYDVKM. V shed 2 bases and J 0 bases; nucleotides not matched to a gene: 0. CDR3 size: 15 residues. Here the CDR3 reads CASSLTSGSSYEQYF. The CDR3 DNA reads as TGTGCCAGCAGTTTAACTAGCGGGAGCTCCTACGAGCAGTACTTC.

V gene TRBV19 combines with J gene TRBJ2-1; possibly TRBD2 for D (6 bases). CDR3 size: 15 residues. With 3 bases removed from V and 4 bases from J, the gap between germline ends came to 13 bases. Germline CDR1 reads LNHDA; CDR2 reads SQIVND (reference sequence). CDR3 coding DNA: TGTGCCAGTAGTATCATCCGGGGGACTTACAATGAGCAGTTCTTC. Translation gives CASSIIRGTYNEQFF.

The V and J genes are TRBV9 and TRBJ1-2, with 8 bases lining up with TRBD1. The V segment lost 3 bases and the J segment 4 bases; nucleotides outside the gene matches: 2. The CDR3 extends over 13 amino acids. The germline V gene has CDR1 SGDLS and CDR2 YYNGEE. The CDR3 region is CASSGTGIYGYTF. DNA of the CDR3: TGTGCCAGCAGCGGGACAGGGATCTATGGCTACACCTTC. Complete variable domain (other parts from reference TRBV9 and TRBJ1-2): DSGVTQTPKHLITATGQRVTLRCSPRSGDLSVYWYQQSLDQGLQFLIQYYNGEERAKGNILERFSAQQFPDLHSELNLSSLELGDSALYFCASSGTGIYGYTFGSGTRLTVV.

The rearrangement joins TRBV28 to TRBJ2-3; D tentatively reads TRBD1 or TRBD2 (9 bases each). The V end was cut by 8 bases, the J end by 4 bases, with 31 bases between. Germline CDR1 MDHEN, CDR2 SYDVKM. This CDR3 spans 19 amino acids. CDR3 sequence (DNA): TGTGCCAGCCATCAGGACAGGGGTTTAGGCGGGAGGGCCCCAGATACGCAGTATTTT. The encoded protein is CASHQDRGLGGRAPDTQYF.